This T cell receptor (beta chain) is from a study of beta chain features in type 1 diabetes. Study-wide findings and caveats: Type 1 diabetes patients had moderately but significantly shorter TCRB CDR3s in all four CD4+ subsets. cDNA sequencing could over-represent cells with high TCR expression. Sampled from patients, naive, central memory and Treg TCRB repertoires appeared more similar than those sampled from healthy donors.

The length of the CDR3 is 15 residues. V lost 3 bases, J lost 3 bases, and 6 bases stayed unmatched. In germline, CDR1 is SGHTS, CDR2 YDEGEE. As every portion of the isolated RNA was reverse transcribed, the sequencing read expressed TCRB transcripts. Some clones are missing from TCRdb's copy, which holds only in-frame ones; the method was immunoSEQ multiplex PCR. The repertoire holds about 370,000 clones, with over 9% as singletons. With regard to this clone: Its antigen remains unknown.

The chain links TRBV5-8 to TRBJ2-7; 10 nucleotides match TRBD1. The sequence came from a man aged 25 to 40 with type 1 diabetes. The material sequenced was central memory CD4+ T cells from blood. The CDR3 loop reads CASSSRDRGIYEQYF. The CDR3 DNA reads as TGTGCCAGCAGCTCCCGGGACAGGGGTATCTACGAGCAGTACTTC. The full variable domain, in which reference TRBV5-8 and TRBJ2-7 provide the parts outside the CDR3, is EAGVTQSPTHLIKTRGQQATLRCSPISGHTSVYWYQQALGLGLQFLLWYDEGEERNRGNFPPRFSGRQFPNYSSELNVNALELEDSALYLCASSSRDRGIYEQYFGPGTRLTVT.